This T cell receptor beta chain was profiled in a study of T cells after posttransplantation cyclophosphamide. Study-level points and caveats: Recipient CMV seropositivity and CMV reactivation strongly tracked TRB clonality. Donor-recipient repertoire similarity was low at 1-2 months, rising over year one.

This clone was detected only a few times. Its antigen is unknown. The related graft donor's blood sample was taken on the day of bone marrow donation. Some clones are missing from TCRdb's copy, which holds only in-frame ones; the method was immunoSEQ multiplex PCR. The data hold tens of thousands of clones, with around 93% observed a single time. With V trimmed by 0 bases and J by 0 bases, 2 bases remained unmatched. The CDR3 has 16 residues. Germline V lookup: CDR1 SGHRS, CDR2 YFSETQ. This clonotype originated in a woman aged 30 to 39 in good health and a related stem cell transplant donor. What was sequenced was PBMCs. V is TRBV5-1 and J is TRBJ1-3; 8 nucleotides line up with TRBD1. The CDR3 sequence: CASSLAGGLSGNTIYF. DNA for the CDR3: TGCGCCAGCAGCTTGGCAGGGGGCCTCTCTGGAAACACCATATATTTT.